This paragraph covers one T cell receptor (beta chain) sequence. Using immunoSEQ multiplex PCR, the repertoire was profiled, and TCRdb retains in-frame clones only, with some absent. Among 130,000 or so clones listed, about 83% were seen once. This entry comes from a study of control samples from healthy donors and cancer patients. The CDR3 has 16 residues. V lost 4 bases to trimming and J lost 5 bases; unmatched junction nucleotides: 10. Looked up from germline, CDR1 is SGHAT and CDR2 is FQNNGV. The sequencing sample was made of blood. This chain links TRBV11-2 with TRBJ2-5, with 10 bases fitting TRBD2. This clonotype was sampled from a young man in good health. Here the CDR3 DNA reads TGTGCCAGCAGCTCGCTAGCGGGGGCCCCGGGGGAGACCCAGTACTTC. Amino acid sequence: CASSSLAGAPGETQYF.